The present entry profiles one TCR beta chain with its context. The antigen is not known. These data originate in a study of vaccination and CD4 T cells after COVID-19. Study background: The control cultures got either a CEFX pool, an HIV-1 Nef pool, or no peptide at all.

Once obtained from cultured CD4+ T cells, the DNA was sequenced using the Oncomine TCR Beta short-read assay. TCRdb redid the calling of the PCR reads with MiXCR, one entry per CDR3 protein. The table shows 15,000 or so distinct CDR3 sequences, with 54% occurring only once. Germline CDR1 reads LNHDA; CDR2 reads SQIVND (reference sequence). Trimming stripped 3 bases from V and 1 base from J, with 9 bases between. This CDR3 spans 14 amino acids. Treatment here: approximately nine-day PBMC culture with coronavirus spike peptide pools or control peptides (ViraFEST assay). The sample here was cultured CD4+ T cells from blood, taken after SARS-CoV-2 vaccination. The chain carries TRBV19 and TRBJ2-5; D unresolved. This receptor was taken from a human donor with COVID-19. The CDR3 loop reads CASSIGQTQETQYF. For the CDR3, the DNA is TGTGCCAGTAGTATCGGGCAGACCCAAGAGACCCAGTACTTC.